This TCR beta chain was documented in a study of early T cells in non-severe SARS-CoV-2 infection. About the research overall: Unsorted whole blood bulk RNA was sequenced, with unpaired chains.

Unique molecular identifiers were affixed to single, distinct cDNA molecules. TCRdb fed the 5' RACE reads into MiXCR, producing one record per CDR3 protein. The profile shows tens of thousands of distinct CDR3 sequences, 7.9% of them singletons. Comment on this clonotype: Given a much more abundant clone one base away, this may be a read error. This CDR3 is missing its conserved last phenylalanine or tryptophan, likely due to a read error.

The receptor was derived from an adult who was a healthcare worker with PCR-confirmed SARS-CoV-2 infection or an uninfected control (not recorded which). The sequencing here drew on whole blood, taken at baseline.

CDR3 protein: CASSLGLEQKAFS. DNA for the CDR3: TGTGCCAGCAGCTTAGGACTCGAGCAAAAAGCTTTCTCT. V and J are TRBV11-2 and TRBJ1-1; D remains ambiguous. Per germline, CDR1 SGHAT and CDR2 FQNNGV. This CDR3 comprises 13 residues. V was shortened by 1 base and J by 9 bases, with 12 bases between the two germline ends.